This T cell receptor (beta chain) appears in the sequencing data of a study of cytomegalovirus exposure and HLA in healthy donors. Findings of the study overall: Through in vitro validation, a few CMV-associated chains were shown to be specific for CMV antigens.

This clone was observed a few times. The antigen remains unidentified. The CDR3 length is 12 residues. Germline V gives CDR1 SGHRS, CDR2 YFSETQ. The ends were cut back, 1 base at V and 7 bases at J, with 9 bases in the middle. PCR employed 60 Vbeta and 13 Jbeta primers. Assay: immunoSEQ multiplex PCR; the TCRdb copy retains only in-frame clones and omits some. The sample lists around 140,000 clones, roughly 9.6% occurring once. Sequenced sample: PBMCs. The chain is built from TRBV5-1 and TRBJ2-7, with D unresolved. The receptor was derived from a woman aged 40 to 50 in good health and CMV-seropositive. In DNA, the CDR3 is TGCGCCAGCAGCTTGTTACGAGGAGAGCAGTACTTC. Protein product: CASSLLRGEQYF.